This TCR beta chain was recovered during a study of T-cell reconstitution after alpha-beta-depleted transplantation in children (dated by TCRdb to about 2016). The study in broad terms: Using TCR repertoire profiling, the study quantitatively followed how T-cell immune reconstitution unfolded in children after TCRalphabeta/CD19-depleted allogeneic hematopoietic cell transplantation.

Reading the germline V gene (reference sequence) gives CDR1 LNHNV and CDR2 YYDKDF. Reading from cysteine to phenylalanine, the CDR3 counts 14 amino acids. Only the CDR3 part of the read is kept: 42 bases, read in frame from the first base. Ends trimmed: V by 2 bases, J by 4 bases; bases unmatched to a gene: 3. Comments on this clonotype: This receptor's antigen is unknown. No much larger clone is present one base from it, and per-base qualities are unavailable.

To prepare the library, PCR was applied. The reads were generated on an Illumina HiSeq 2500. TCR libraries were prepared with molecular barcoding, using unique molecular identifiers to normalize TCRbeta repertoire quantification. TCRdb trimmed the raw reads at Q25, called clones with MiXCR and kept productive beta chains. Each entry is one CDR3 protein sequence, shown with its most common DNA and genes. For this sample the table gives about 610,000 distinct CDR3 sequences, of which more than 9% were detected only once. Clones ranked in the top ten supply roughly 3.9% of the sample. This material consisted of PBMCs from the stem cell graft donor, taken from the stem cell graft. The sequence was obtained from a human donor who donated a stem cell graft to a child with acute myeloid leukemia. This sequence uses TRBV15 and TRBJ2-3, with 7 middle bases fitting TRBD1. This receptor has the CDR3 CATSRPTGADTQYF. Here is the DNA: TGTGCCACCAGCAGACCTACAGGGGCAGATACGCAGTATTTT.